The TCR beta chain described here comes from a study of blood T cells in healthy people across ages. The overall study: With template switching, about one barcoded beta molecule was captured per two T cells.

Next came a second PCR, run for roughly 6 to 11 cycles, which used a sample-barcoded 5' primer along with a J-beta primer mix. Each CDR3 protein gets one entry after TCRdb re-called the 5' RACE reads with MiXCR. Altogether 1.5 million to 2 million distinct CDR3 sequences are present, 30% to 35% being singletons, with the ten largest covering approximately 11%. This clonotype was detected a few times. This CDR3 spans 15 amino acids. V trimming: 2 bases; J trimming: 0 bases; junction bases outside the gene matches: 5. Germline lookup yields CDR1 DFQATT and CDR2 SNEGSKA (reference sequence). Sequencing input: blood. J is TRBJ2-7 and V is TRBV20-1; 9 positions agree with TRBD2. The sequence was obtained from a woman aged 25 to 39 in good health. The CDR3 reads CSARSLAGSSYEQYF. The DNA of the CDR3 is TGCAGTGCTAGATCCCTAGCGGGGAGCTCCTACGAGCAGTACTTC.